Sequencing of this TCR beta chain was carried out in a study of CD8+CD57+ T cells in acquired aplastic anemia. There are 13 residues in the CDR3. V trimming: 7 bases; J trimming: 1 base; junction bases outside the gene matches: 3. Germline V gives CDR1 SQVTM, CDR2 ANQGSEA. It was genomic DNA that served as the template for profiling TCR beta VDJ and CDR3. TCRdb ran MiXCR on the reads and lists one entry per CDR3 protein. The sample has 200,000 or so distinct CDR3 sequences; 64% are singletons. The chain recombines TRBV29-1 with TRBJ1-1; 10 positions match TRBD1. This clonotype originated in a human donor with severe aplastic anemia or a healthy control (not recorded which). Sequences were obtained from sorted CD4+, CD8+, or CD8+CD57+ T cells (not recorded which) from PBMCs. In nucleotides, the CDR3 is TGCAGCGGATGGGACAGGGGGAACACTGAAGCTTTCTTT. This gives the protein CSGWDRGNTEAFF.